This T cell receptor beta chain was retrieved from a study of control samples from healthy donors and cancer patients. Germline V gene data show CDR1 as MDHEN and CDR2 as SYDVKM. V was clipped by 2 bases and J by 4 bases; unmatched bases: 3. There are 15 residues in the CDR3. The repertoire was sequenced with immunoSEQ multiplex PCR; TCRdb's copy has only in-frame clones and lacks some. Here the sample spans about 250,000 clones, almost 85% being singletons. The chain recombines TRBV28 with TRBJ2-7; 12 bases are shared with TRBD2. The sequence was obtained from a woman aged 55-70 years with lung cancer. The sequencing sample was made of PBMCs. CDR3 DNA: TGTGCCAGCAGTTTACTAGCGGGAGGGCGGTACGAGCAGTACTTC. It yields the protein CASSLLAGGRYEQYF.